Below are 26 T cell receptor beta chains sequenced from a single sample in a study of T-cell reconstitution after alpha-beta-depleted transplantation in children. As it was prepared, the TCRbeta library received unique molecular identifiers. TCRdb re-called the PCR reads with MiXCR, one entry per CDR3 protein. The sample yields approximately 210,000 distinct CDR3 sequences, under 20% seen once. The material sequenced was PBMCs, mostly from graft donor cells, taken 360 days after TCRalphabeta/CD19-depleted stem cell transplant. The receptors originated from a male patient between 2 and 15 years old who had a stem cell transplant for acute lymphoblastic leukemia, so the T cells may come from the graft donor.

V and J are TRBV2 and TRBJ2-1; weak D call: TRBD2 (6 bases). Germline loops: CDR1 SNHLY, CDR2 FYNNEI. The CDR3 is 13 residues long. Trimming removed 7 bases at V and 9 bases at J, with 16 bases between. As DNA, the CDR3 is TGTGCCAGCACGGGGGAGGCCGACGGTGAGCAGTTCTTC. Translation: CASTGEADGEQFF.

This clonotype turned up a few times. The chain recombines TRBV7-8 with TRBJ2-1, with TRBD1 identical over 7 bases. The CDR3 contains 13 residues. Germline CDR1 reads SGHVS; CDR2 reads FQNEAQ. J gave up 10 bases and V 1 base, and 4 bases lay outside the gene matches. This CDR3 reads CASSLGRGREQFF. DNA for the CDR3: TGTGCCAGCAGCTTAGGAAGGGGGCGCGAGCAGTTCTTC.

V usage is TRBV6-1 and J usage is TRBJ2-2, with no clear D. The V end was cut by 5 bases, the J end by 8 bases, with 15 bases between. Germline V CDR1 and CDR2: MNHNS, SASEGT. The CDR3 has 14 residues. The DNA of the CDR3 is TGTGCCAGCAGTCCACCTGAAGGGTCAGGGGAGCTGTTTTTT. As protein: CASSPPEGSGELFF.

The genes are TRBV14 and TRBJ2-7; D might be TRBD2 (6 bases). CDR3 length: 12 amino acids. Germline assignment: CDR1 SGHDN and CDR2 FVKESK. V lost 3 bases, J lost 8 bases, and 11 bases lay in between. The CDR3 bases are TGTGCCAGCAGCCACCCTGCGGGGCAGCAGTACTTC. Encoded protein: CASSHPAGQQYF. Full variable domain (missing parts from reference TRBV14 and TRBJ2-7): EAGVTQFPSHSVIEKGQTVTLRCDPISGHDNLYWYRRVMGKEIKFLLHFVKESKQDESGMPNNRFLAERTGGTYSTLKVQPAELEDSGVYFCASSHPAGQQYFGPGTRLTVT.

This clonotype was seen at least ten times. The chain joins TRBV20-1 to TRBJ2-7; 7 positions agree with TRBD2. The germline V gene has CDR1 DFQATT and CDR2 SNEGSKA (reference sequence). CDR3 length: 12 amino acids. Trimming cost V 7 bases and J 5 bases; bases outside gene matches: 8. This chain's CDR3 is CSGAGADDEQYF. The CDR3 region has the DNA TGCAGTGGGGCGGGAGCGGACGACGAGCAGTACTTC.

This clonotype was recorded a few times. The chain links TRBV6-5 to TRBJ1-2, with TRBD1 matching 10 bases. The junction had 15 bases not matched to a gene; V was cut back by 4 bases and J by 4 bases. Germline V gene lookup returns CDR1 MNHEY and CDR2 SVGAGI. This CDR3 has 18 residues. Here the CDR3 reads CASSSTDEGQGLSYGYTF. The CDR3 DNA sequence: TGTGCCAGCAGTTCCACCGATGAGGGACAGGGGCTTTCCTATGGCTACACCTTC.

This chain joins TRBV7-2 and TRBJ2-5; 12 bases align to TRBD2. Germline CDR1 is SGHTA and CDR2 is FQGNSA. This CDR3 has 17 residues. Trimming at V came to 3 bases and at J to 5 bases, leaving 10 bases not matched to a gene. CDR3 nucleotide sequence: TGTGCCAGCAGCTTCAGAGATCTAGCGGGGGGGCAGGAGACCCAGTACTTC. Amino acids: CASSFRDLAGGQETQYF.

This clonotype was recorded a few times. The rearrangement links TRBV7-9 to TRBJ1-1, with D uncertain. The germline V gene encodes CDR1 SEHNR and CDR2 FQNEAQ (reference sequence). The V gene lost 4 bases and the J gene lost 2 bases, with 14 bases spanning the gap. The CDR3 is 15 residues long. The CDR3 spells CASSSIRAANTEAFF. CDR3 sequence (DNA): TGTGCCAGCAGCTCCATTAGGGCAGCTAACACTGAAGCTTTCTTT.

This clonotype was observed many times. This chain joins TRBV12-3 or TRBV12-4 and TRBJ2-7; TRBD2 is a possible D gene (6 bases). V shed 2 bases and J shed 5 bases, with 16 bases lying between them. The CDR3 spans 15 residues. CDR3 region: CASSLPQAGLDEQYF. The CDR3, as DNA: TGTGCCAGCAGTTTACCCCAGGCGGGGCTCGACGAGCAGTACTTC.

The J gene is TRBJ2-1, the V gene TRBV5-1; D tentatively fits TRBD1 or TRBD2 (6 bases each). Trimming took 4 bases from V and 4 from J, leaving 15 bases between them. This CDR3 has 15 amino acids. Germline-derived CDR1 and CDR2 are SGHRS and YFSETQ. The CDR3 spells CASSPEGGSYNEQFF. As DNA, the CDR3 is TGCGCCAGCAGCCCTGAGGGGGGTTCTTACAATGAGCAGTTCTTC.

This chain connects TRBV10-1 to TRBJ1-5, with 7 nucleotides matching TRBD1. The CDR3 totals 13 residues. J lost 6 bases, V lost 2 bases, and 1 base had no gene match. Germline loops: CDR1 WNHNN, CDR2 SYGVQD (reference sequence). The chain's CDR3 is CASSEEGAQPQHF. The DNA of the CDR3 is TGCGCCAGCAGTGAGGAGGGGGCTCAGCCCCAGCATTTT.

The chain carries TRBV12-3 or TRBV12-4 and TRBJ2-7; no definite D call. V was pared by 5 bases and J by 2 bases, with 10 bases between. The CDR3 has 13 amino acids. The CDR3 coding sequence is TGTGCCAGCAGTCGGCCTGAAACCTACGAGCAGTACTTC. Translation gives CASSRPETYEQYF.

This clonotype has just a few counts. The chain recombines TRBV4-3 with TRBJ2-3; TRBD2 might be the D (5 bases). The germline CDR1 and CDR2 sequences are LGHNA and YSLEER. V was clipped by 1 base and J by 2 bases, with 10 bases between them. The CDR3 is made up of 15 amino acids. CDR3 region: CASSQAGLNTDTQYF. In DNA form, the CDR3 reads TGCGCCAGCAGCCAAGCTGGACTTAACACAGATACGCAGTATTTT.

This rearrangement joins TRBV5-5 to TRBJ2-7; D not resolved. The V and J ends lost 3 bases and 3 bases respectively, with 4 bases between them. Germline CDR1 is SGHKS and CDR2 is YYEKEE (reference sequence). The CDR3 is made up of 11 amino acids. CDR3 bases: TGTGCCAGCAGCTGGCACTACGAGCAGTACTTC. Its translation: CASSWHYEQYF.

This clonotype was found a few times. The chain uses TRBV10-3 and TRBJ1-4, with D possibly TRBD1 on 5 matching bases. This CDR3 contains 12 residues. Trimming pared 10 bases from V and 8 bases from J, leaving 14 bases between. The germline gives CDR1 ENHRY, CDR2 SYGVKD. The CDR3 sequence: CATQGQGEKLFF. The CDR3 DNA reads TGTGCCACTCAGGGTCAAGGAGAAAAACTGTTTTTT.

This clonotype was counted ten times or more. The chain has TRBV12-3 or TRBV12-4 and TRBJ2-7; no clear D gene. The V gene lost 3 bases and the J gene lost 1 base, with 10 bases spanning the gap. This CDR3 contains 14 residues. CDR3 in DNA: TGTGCCAGCAGTTTCAAGGCGCCTTCCTACGAGCAGTACTTC. It codes for CASSFKAPSYEQYF.

This clonotype was recorded at least ten times. The chain combines TRBV29-1 with TRBJ2-3; the match to TRBD1 covers 7 bases. The CDR3 extends over 12 amino acids. With 7 bases clipped from V and 6 bases from J, the junction kept 7 bases outside the gene matches. Germline CDR1 SQVTM, CDR2 ANQGSEA. CDR3 coding DNA: TGCAGCGGCCGCACAGGGGTTGATACGCAGTATTTT. Amino acids: CSGRTGVDTQYF.

This clonotype was seen a few times. The rearrangement joins TRBV7-6 to TRBJ2-1; the match to TRBD1 covers 8 bases. J was trimmed by 6 bases and V by 5 bases; bases with no gene match: 9. The CDR3 consists of 15 residues. Germline CDR1 SGHVS, CDR2 FNYEAQ. The CDR3 DNA is TGTGCCAGCAGCCCAGGGACAGGTCCCCCCAATGAGCAGTTCTTC. It translates to CASSPGTGPPNEQFF.

V usage is TRBV12-3 or TRBV12-4 and J usage is TRBJ2-7; maybe TRBD2 (5 bases). The CDR3 consists of 12 residues. V lost 8 bases and J 2 bases, leaving 10 bases between the germline ends. CDR3 nucleotides: TGTGCCAGCCGCGGGCAGACCTACGAGCAGTACTTC. This gives the protein CASRGQTYEQYF.

V and J are TRBV28 and TRBJ2-7, with D possibly being TRBD2 (5 bases). The CDR3 is 14 amino acids. Deletions cut 6 bases from V and 0 bases from J, with 12 bases between. CDR1 MDHEN and CDR2 SYDVKM come from the germline V gene. The chain's CDR3 is CASRKLGSSYEQYF. The CDR3 DNA is TGTGCCAGCAGAAAGCTGGGGAGCTCCTACGAGCAGTACTTC. Supplemented by reference TRBV28 and TRBJ2-7, the full variable domain reads DVKVTQSSRYLVKRTGEKVFLECVQDMDHENMFWYRQDPGLGLRLIYFSYDVKMKEKGDIPEGYSVSREKKERFSLILESASTNQTSMYLCASRKLGSSYEQYFGPGTRLTVT.

V usage is TRBV28 and J usage is TRBJ2-1, with 13 bases matching TRBD2. This CDR3 contains 15 residues. The V and J ends lost 5 bases and 6 bases, in that order; junction bases with no gene match: 4. CDR1 and CDR2 from the germline V gene are MDHEN and SYDVKM. This CDR3 reads CASSVGLAGVNEQFF. The CDR3 DNA follows: TGTGCCAGCAGTGTCGGACTAGCGGGAGTCAATGAGCAGTTCTTC.

This clonotype was counted a few times. CDR3 sequence reads: CASSVDSGSGANVLTF. The CDR3 DNA reads TGTGCCAGCAGCGTGGACTCAGGGTCAGGGGCCAACGTCCTGACTTTC. V is TRBV5-6 and J is TRBJ2-6, with D perhaps given as TRBD1 or TRBD2 (5 bases each). Germline V gives CDR1 SGHDT, CDR2 YYEEEE. The CDR3 sequence is 16 residues long. The ends were cut back, 4 bases at V and 4 bases at J, with 15 bases in the middle.

This clonotype was observed a few times. This rearrangement joins TRBV5-1 to TRBJ2-7; possibly TRBD1 for D (6 bases). Germline V gene lookup returns CDR1 SGHRS and CDR2 YFSETQ. The CDR3 sequence is 13 residues long. V lost 6 bases, J lost 1 base, and 11 bases lay in between. CDR3 in amino acids: CASTGDPSYEQYF. The CDR3 bases are TGCGCCAGCACAGGGGACCCATCCTACGAGCAGTACTTC.

V and J are TRBV4-2 and TRBJ2-1; 8 bases match TRBD2. The CDR3 loop spans 18 amino acids. With V trimmed by 0 bases and J by 4 bases, 11 bases remained unmatched. The germline gives CDR1 LGHNA, CDR2 YNFKEQ. The CDR3 loop is CASSQEVELGGAYNEQFF. In nucleotides, the CDR3 is TGTGCCAGCAGCCAAGAAGTCGAACTCGGGGGGGCGTACAATGAGCAGTTCTTC.

This clonotype has just a few counts. V gene TRBV18 combines with J gene TRBJ1-1; D possibly corresponds to TRBD1 (6 bases). CDR3 size: 13 residues. Trimming cost V 8 bases and J 1 base, with 11 bases left between them. The germline V gene encodes CDR1 KGHSH and CDR2 LQKENI. The CDR3 coding sequence is TGTGCCAGCCTTCGGACAGAGAACACTGAAGCTTTCTTT. Translation: CASLRTENTEAFF.

In its sample, this clonotype was seen a few times. In DNA form, the CDR3 reads TGTGCCAGCAGTCCGTTAGGACAGGGGTGGTTCTTC. Protein: CASSPLGQGWFF. The gene calls are TRBV12-3 or TRBV12-4 and TRBJ2-1; 9 positions match TRBD1. CDR3 size: 12 residues. Trimming took 5 bases from V and 15 from J; bases not matched to a gene: 8.